Each of the 30 T cell receptor beta chains below was sequenced from the same sample in a study of cytomegalovirus exposure and HLA in healthy donors. Vbeta (60) and Jbeta (13) primers were used in the PCR. TCRdb keeps only in-frame clones here, not all; method: immunoSEQ multiplex PCR. The sample records some 98,000 clones, roughly three quarters being singletons. Sequencing input: PBMCs. The receptors shown here come from a middle-aged man in good health and CMV-seronegative.

The sample holds one count of this clone. The chain links TRBV6-5 to TRBJ2-1, with D tentatively TRBD2 (6 bases). CDR1 is MNHEY and CDR2 is SVGAGI in the germline V gene. V was trimmed by 7 bases and J by 6 bases, leaving 16 bases between them. The CDR3 consists of 14 residues. The chain's CDR3 is CASTPGGSPNEQFF. The CDR3 DNA follows: TGTGCCAGCACCCCCGGGGGTAGTCCCAATGAGCAGTTCTTC.

This clone was observed a single time. The gene calls are TRBV7-9 and TRBJ2-1, with 15 positions matching TRBD2. CDR3 size: 17 residues. V lost 5 bases to trimming and J lost 8 bases; unmatched junction nucleotides: 10. The germline V gene encodes CDR1 SEHNR and CDR2 FQNEAQ (reference sequence). CDR3 region: CASSPPPGTSGGHEQFF. The CDR3 nucleotides read TGTGCCAGCAGCCCCCCGCCGGGGACTAGCGGGGGGCATGAGCAGTTCTTC.

The chain has TRBV5-1 and TRBJ2-5; D ambiguous. Trimming removed 0 bases at V and 5 bases at J, with 11 bases between. Germline CDR1 SGHRS, CDR2 YFSETQ. The CDR3 sequence is 14 residues long. The CDR3 reads CASSLVRVEETQYF. In DNA, the CDR3 is TGCGCCAGCAGCTTGGTTCGGGTCGAGGAGACCCAGTACTTC.

This chain uses TRBV27 with TRBJ1-2; possibly TRBD1 for D (5 bases). Germline V gene sequence: CDR1 MNHEY, CDR2 SMNVEV (reference sequence). V gave up 8 bases and J gave up 6 bases, with 13 bases separating them. The CDR3 runs to 12 residues. The CDR3 spells CASSGPGNGYTF. Here the CDR3 DNA reads TGTGCCAGCTCAGGGCCGGGTAATGGCTACACCTTC.

Here the CDR3 reads CASSPRIRAGVSDTQYF. CDR3 DNA sequence: TGTGCCAGCAGCCCCCGTATACGGGCGGGTGTTTCGGATACGCAGTATTTT. This chain joins TRBV9 and TRBJ2-3; TRBD2 is a possible D gene (5 bases). The CDR3 sequence is 17 residues long. V lost 4 bases, J lost 6 bases, and 24 bases lay in between. Germline V gives CDR1 SGDLS, CDR2 YYNGEE. The full variable domain, completed using reference TRBV9 and TRBJ2-3, is DSGVTQTPKHLITATGQRVTLRCSPRSGDLSVYWYQQSLDQGLQFLIQYYNGEERAKGNILERFSAQQFPDLHSELNLSSLELGDSALYFCASSPRIRAGVSDTQYFGPGTRLTVL.

The chain links TRBV28 to TRBJ1-2; 9 bases agree with TRBD1. V dropped 3 bases and J dropped 7; count of bases not matched to a gene: 3. The CDR3 sequence is 13 residues long. Germline assignment: CDR1 MDHEN and CDR2 SYDVKM. This CDR3 reads CASSLGTGLGYTF. In DNA form, the CDR3 reads TGTGCCAGCAGTTTGGGGACAGGGCTTGGCTACACCTTC.

CDR3 sequence reads: CATLGPRTPYGYTF. In DNA form, the CDR3 reads TGTGCCACCCTAGGTCCCCGTACTCCCTATGGCTACACCTTC. The chain couples TRBV6-1 to TRBJ1-2, with no clear D. The CDR3 is made up of 14 amino acids. The V gene's germline CDR1 is MNHNS and CDR2 SASEGT. V gave up 10 bases and J gave up 4 bases, with 19 bases separating them.

The count of this clone is one. The chain recombines TRBV19 with TRBJ1-5; 7 bases fit TRBD1. The V gene end was trimmed by 4 bases and the J gene end by 4 bases; junction bases not matched to a gene: 1. Looked up from germline, CDR1 is LNHDA and CDR2 is SQIVND (reference sequence). The CDR3 contains 13 residues. The CDR3 coding sequence is TGTGCCAGTAGTAGACAGGGAAATCAGCCCCAGCATTTT. It encodes CASSRQGNQPQHF.

The chain's CDR3 is CASSQLSRGETATNEKLFF. CDR3 nucleotide sequence: TGCGCCAGCAGCCAACTATCTCGGGGGGAGACGGCAACTAATGAAAAACTGTTTTTT. V gene TRBV4-1 combines with J gene TRBJ1-4; possibly TRBD1 for D (5 bases). The CDR3 is made up of 19 amino acids. V lost 2 bases and J 0 bases, leaving 19 bases between the germline ends. CDR1 is MGHRA, CDR2 YSYEKL, per germline.

The chain employs TRBV4-1 and TRBJ1-1; possible D gene TRBD1, 5 bases. V lost 4 bases, J lost 5 bases, and 11 bases lay in between. This CDR3 is built from 13 residues. Per germline, CDR1 MGHRA and CDR2 YSYEKL. The chain's CDR3 is CASSPRRVTEAFF. The CDR3 DNA is TGCGCCAGCAGCCCCCGCAGGGTTACTGAAGCTTTCTTT.

This rearrangement joins TRBV15 to TRBJ2-3; possibly TRBD1 for D (6 bases). Germline V gives CDR1 LNHNV, CDR2 YYDKDF (reference sequence). The CDR3 contains 15 residues. The V and J ends lost 5 bases and 2 bases respectively, with 14 bases between them. DNA of the CDR3: TGTGCCACCAGCCATCCACAGGGACCCACAGATACGCAGTATTTT. Translating it yields CATSHPQGPTDTQYF.

The rearrangement joins TRBV2 to TRBJ1-3; D not resolved. The V end was cut by 3 bases, the J end by 1 base, with 13 bases between. This CDR3 region has 16 residues. The germline V gene has CDR1 SNHLY and CDR2 FYNNEI. The CDR3 is CASSDLRSFSGNTIYF. The CDR3 bases are TGTGCCAGCAGTGATTTAAGGAGTTTTTCTGGAAACACCATATATTTT.

J is TRBJ2-2 and V is TRBV15, with D possibly matching TRBD1 (5 bases). The CDR3 runs to 13 residues. V was pared by 6 bases and J by 2 bases, with 7 bases between. The germline gives CDR1 LNHNV, CDR2 YYDKDF (reference sequence). Here the CDR3 reads CATSDSNTGELFF. The CDR3 DNA sequence: TGTGCCACCAGTGACAGCAACACCGGGGAGCTGTTTTTT.

The chain carries TRBV4-1 and TRBJ2-1, with 9 bases matching TRBD1. CDR3 length: 16 residues. V shed 0 bases, J shed 8 bases, and the junction held 8 bases outside the gene matches. Germline CDR1 reads MGHRA; CDR2 reads YSYEKL. CDR3 in DNA: TGCGCCAGCAGCCAAGATAAAGGGACAGGGTTTGATGAGCAGTTCTTC. Translated, it gives CASSQDKGTGFDEQFF.

The gene calls are TRBV7-9 and TRBJ2-7, with 9 nucleotides matching TRBD1. The CDR3 consists of 15 residues. Looked up from germline, CDR1 is SEHNR and CDR2 is FQNEAQ (reference sequence). V was clipped by 3 bases and J by 0 bases; unmatched bases: 3. The CDR3 sequence is CASSFGTGSSYEQYF. For the CDR3, the DNA is TGTGCCAGCAGCTTTGGGACAGGGTCCTCCTACGAGCAGTACTTC.

The genes are TRBV7-2 and TRBJ2-2; 7 bases are a match to TRBD1. This CDR3 spans 15 amino acids. Germline-derived CDR1 and CDR2 are SGHTA and FQGNSA. The J segment lost 8 bases and the V segment lost 5 bases, leaving 11 bases of the junction unmatched. This CDR3 is CASSSRGGAGGELFF. The CDR3 DNA follows: TGTGCCAGCAGCAGTCGAGGGGGCGCTGGGGGGGAGCTGTTTTTT. Combining the CDR3 with reference TRBV7-2 and TRBJ2-2 gives the whole variable domain GAGVSQSPSNKVTEKGKDVELRCDPISGHTALYWYRQSLGQGLEFLIYFQGNSAPDKSGLPSDRFSAERTGGSVSTLTIQRTQQEDSAVYLCASSSRGGAGGELFFGEGSRLTVL.

This sequence joins TRBV7-2 and TRBJ2-7; possibly TRBD1 for D (6 bases). V lost 5 bases to trimming and J lost 0 bases, with 14 bases between them. Per the germline V gene, CDR1 is SGHTA and CDR2 is FQGNSA. The CDR3 runs 15 residues. CDR3 region: CASSLDSFPSYEQYF. DNA of the CDR3: TGTGCCAGCAGCCTGGACAGCTTTCCCTCCTACGAGCAGTACTTC.

This rearrangement joins TRBV19 to TRBJ2-1; the D gene is possibly TRBD2 (7 bases). V was trimmed by 0 bases and J by 3 bases, leaving 12 bases between them. The CDR3 runs to 16 residues. In germline, CDR1 is LNHDA, CDR2 SQIVND (reference sequence). CDR3 in amino acids: CASSIDPGGHYNEQFF. CDR3 nucleotides: TGTGCCAGTAGTATAGACCCCGGGGGGCACTACAATGAGCAGTTCTTC.

The V gene is TRBV6-1, the J gene TRBJ2-7, with a possible D match to TRBD1 (6 bases). The ends were cut back, 3 bases at V and 6 bases at J, with 9 bases in the middle. There are 12 residues in the CDR3. Germline CDR1 reads MNHNS; CDR2 reads SASEGT. CDR3 nucleotides: TGTGCCAGCAGTGATGGGGGCTGCGAGCAGTACTTC. Its protein product is CASSDGGCEQYF.

This chain links TRBV2 with TRBJ1-1; TRBD1 is a possible D gene (6 bases). In germline, CDR1 is SNHLY, CDR2 FYNNEI. Trimming removed 4 bases from V and 4 bases from J, with 10 bases in between. The CDR3 is made up of 13 amino acids. The DNA for the CDR3 is TGTGCCAGCAGTGGAACAGGGTTCACTGAAGCTTTCTTT. Protein product: CASSGTGFTEAFF.

This chain joins TRBV27 and TRBJ1-2; a possible D gene is TRBD1 (5 bases). With 4 bases removed from V and 8 bases from J, the gap between germline ends came to 14 bases. CDR1 is MNHEY and CDR2 is SMNVEV in the germline V gene (reference sequence). The CDR3 has 13 residues. The CDR3 loop reads CASSSSGTRGYTF. The CDR3 DNA is TGTGCCAGCAGTTCGTCAGGGACTCGGGGCTACACCTTC.

CDR3 residues: CASSLFPVSGSISSGNTIYF. CDR3 sequence (DNA): TGTGCCAGTAGTCTATTTCCAGTCTCGGGGTCGATAAGCTCTGGAAACACCATATATTTT. V usage is TRBV19 and J usage is TRBJ1-3; D is unclear. Germline V gene lookup returns CDR1 LNHDA and CDR2 SQIVND (reference sequence). The germline V and J ends were trimmed by 5 bases and 0 bases, with 26 bases remaining between them. There are 20 residues in the CDR3.

The gene calls are TRBV2 and TRBJ1-2; D gene ambiguous. V lost 7 bases, J lost 2 bases, and 11 bases lay in between. The CDR3 is 13 amino acids. The germline CDR1 and CDR2 sequences are SNHLY and FYNNEI. CDR3 nucleotides: TGTGCCAGCATTCGAGGGCTAAACTATGGCTACACCTTC. It is translated as CASIRGLNYGYTF. The whole variable domain, remainder taken from reference TRBV2 and TRBJ1-2, is EPEVTQTPSHQVTQMGQEVILRCVPISNHLYFYWYRQILGQKVEFLVSFYNNEISEKSEIFDDQFSVERPDGSNFTLKIRSTKLEDSAMYFCASIRGLNYGYTFGSGTRLTVV.

This clone was seen once. The rearrangement links TRBV5-8 to TRBJ1-1; possibly TRBD1 for D (5 bases). CDR1 and CDR2 (germline): SGHTS, YDEGEE. This CDR3 is 15 amino acids long. V lost 0 bases, J lost 8 bases, and 17 bases lay in between. The CDR3 nucleotides are TGTGCCAGCAGCTTGGGGGTCCGGACACTCTTGGAAGCTTTCTTT. Encoded protein: CASSLGVRTLLEAFF.

The count of this clone is one. This rearrangement joins TRBV7-8 to TRBJ2-2; D unresolved. The ends were cut back, 5 bases at V and 1 base at J, with 14 bases in the middle. CDR3 size: 16 residues. The germline gives CDR1 SGHVS, CDR2 FQNEAQ. The CDR3 DNA reads as TGTGCCAGCAGCGAGCTGCGGCTAGTGAACACCGGGGAGCTGTTTTTT. Encoded protein: CASSELRLVNTGELFF.

V and J are TRBV7-2 and TRBJ2-5; 8 bases are shared with TRBD1. Germline V gives CDR1 SGHTA, CDR2 FQGNSA. The V gene end was trimmed by 2 bases and the J gene end by 2 bases; junction bases not matched to a gene: 1. The CDR3 runs to 14 residues. The CDR3 here is CASSLNRGQETQYF. The CDR3 DNA follows: TGTGCCAGCAGCTTAAACAGGGGGCAAGAGACCCAGTACTTC.

The DNA for the CDR3 is TGTGCCACCAGCAGAGATCAAGGGGCGCAGTTCTTC. Translation gives CATSRDQGAQFF. The J gene is TRBJ2-1, the V gene TRBV15; D possibly corresponds to TRBD1 (5 bases). The CDR3 runs to 12 residues. V was cut by 0 bases and J by 12 bases, with 9 bases left in between. Germline CDR1 and CDR2: LNHNV and YYDKDF (reference sequence).

The chain recombines TRBV5-4 with TRBJ2-3; TRBD1 agrees at 9 bases. The CDR3 sequence is 16 residues long. Per the germline V gene, CDR1 is SGHNT and CDR2 is YYREEE (reference sequence). V was clipped by 4 bases and J by 4 bases; unmatched bases: 10. The CDR3 DNA reads as TGTGCCAGCAGCAACCTCCGGGACAGGGTGGCAGATACGCAGTATTTT. As protein: CASSNLRDRVADTQYF.

This sequence joins TRBV20-1 and TRBJ1-2; D not certain. V lost 2 bases to trimming and J lost 8 bases, with 9 bases between them. This CDR3 has 11 residues. The germline CDR1 and CDR2 sequences are DFQATT and SNEGSKA (reference sequence). The CDR3 reads CSARRAGGYTF. The CDR3 DNA reads as TGCAGTGCTAGAAGGGCGGGGGGCTACACCTTC.

The gene calls are TRBV5-1 and TRBJ2-7, with D possibly matching TRBD2 (6 bases). This CDR3 has 12 residues. Trimming took 4 bases from V and 4 from J, leaving 9 bases between them. Germline CDR1 and CDR2: SGHRS and YFSETQ. The CDR3: CASSDRGYEQYF. Here the CDR3 DNA reads TGCGCCAGCAGCGATCGGGGGTACGAGCAGTACTTC.